This T cell receptor beta chain comes out of a study of vaccination effects on CD4 cells after COVID-19. Worth noting for this clone: Its specificity is unknown.

Libraries were prepared by immunoSEQ multiplex PCR; TCRdb keeps only in-frame clonotypes and omits some of them. The sample consists of some 35,000 clones, about two thirds of them appearing once. CDR1 SGHVS and CDR2 FQNEAQ come from the germline V gene. J gave up 8 bases and V 1 base, and 10 bases lay outside the gene matches. CDR3 size: 18 residues. Expansion with viral peptide pools was applied to antigen-specific CD4+ T cells by the ViraFEST assay prior to sequencing. After roughly eleven days in culture, the CD4+ T cells were isolated. The person acquired a PCR-confirmed SARS-CoV-2 infection between March and December 2020. Wells each received under 2.5 million PBMC, cultured with 10 IU/ml IL-2 and 10 ug/ml peptides.

The receptor comes from a human donor who had a prior SARS-CoV-2 infection. V usage is TRBV7-8 and J usage is TRBJ2-1; 14 nucleotides line up with TRBD2. The specimen was CD4+ T cells from PBMCs cultured with HCoV-NL63 spike peptides, collected before COVID-19 vaccination. DNA of the CDR3: TGTGCCAGCAGCTTAGGAGACTCCGGGACTAGCGGGAGCTATGAGCAGTTCTTC. Residues: CASSLGDSGTSGSYEQFF.